These 17 T cell receptor beta chains were all obtained from the same sample, sequenced in a study of blood T cell repertoires in COVID-19 (dated by TCRdb to 2020 to 2021). The library was produced with the immunoSEQ multiplex PCR assay. Drawn from immuneACCESS, this table holds only the in-frame rearrangements with V and J called that TCRdb kept. Clones are partly lost; checked studies trace under half to an unresolved V gene and leave the rest unexplained. The sample data list fewer than 35,000 clones, and about 90% of these were observed just once. The ten largest clones take up about 10% of the sample. The specimen sequenced was peripheral blood. Every receptor here comes from a human donor with active COVID-19. The donor label of this sample is uncertain.

This clone has only one observation. This chain uses TRBV7-9 with TRBJ2-7, with no clear D. This CDR3 comprises 11 residues. The ends were cut back, 8 bases at V and 2 bases at J, with 7 bases in the middle. Germline loops: CDR1 SEHNR, CDR2 FQNEAQ (reference sequence). The CDR3: CASGRAYEQYF. CDR3 coding DNA: TGTGCCAGCGGGCGCGCCTACGAGCAGTACTTC. The variable domain in full, with the rest retrieved from reference TRBV7-9 and TRBJ2-7, is DTGVSQNPRHKITKRGQNVTFRCDPISEHNRLYWYRQTLGQGPEFLTYFQNEAQLEKSRLLSDRFSAERPKGSFSTLEIQRTEQGDSAMYLCASGRAYEQYFGPGTRLTVT.

CDR3 in amino acids: CASSQDWGTRMANEQFF. Here the CDR3 DNA reads TGCGCCAGCAGCCAAGATTGGGGGACTAGGATGGCCAATGAGCAGTTCTTC. The chain combines TRBV4-3 with TRBJ2-1; 8 nucleotides agree with TRBD2. The CDR3 runs to 17 residues. V lost 0 bases, J lost 6 bases, and 10 bases stayed unmatched. Germline loops: CDR1 LGHNA, CDR2 YSLEER.

V gene TRBV4-3 combines with J gene TRBJ2-5, with a weak D call TRBD2 (5 bases). V lost 2 bases, J lost 0 bases, and 16 bases lay in between. Germline lookup yields CDR1 LGHNA and CDR2 YSLEER. This CDR3 contains 17 residues. DNA for the CDR3: TGCGCCAGCAGCCAAAGAGGAGTAGCGCCTTACCAAGAGACCCAGTACTTC. Translating gives CASSQRGVAPYQETQYF.

Relative to its sample, this clone is medium-sized (0.01 to 0.1%). Other DNA sequences in the sample encode the same CDR3. The chain recombines TRBV18 with TRBJ1-2, with D perhaps TRBD1 (5 bases). V was pared by 3 bases and J by 4 bases, with 12 bases between. The length of the CDR3 is 14 residues. The germline V gene encodes CDR1 KGHSH and CDR2 LQKENI. CDR3 nucleotides: TGTGCCAGCTCACCCCCGACAGAGAGCTATGGCTACACCTTC. It specifies CASSPPTESYGYTF.

J is TRBJ1-2 and V is TRBV27; D is ambiguous. The CDR3 covers 13 residues. Between the trimmed V and J ends, which lost 4 bases and 7 bases, there was a span of 13 bases. CDR1 is MNHEY, CDR2 SMNVEV, per germline (reference sequence). The CDR3 sequence is CASSSVRGIGYTF. DNA of the CDR3: TGTGCCAGCAGTTCCGTACGGGGTATTGGCTACACCTTC.

This sequence joins TRBV19 and TRBJ2-2; TRBD1 matches at 9 bases. Germline-derived CDR1 and CDR2 are LNHDA and SQIVND (reference sequence). V trimming: 7 bases; J trimming: 4 bases; junction bases outside the gene matches: 10. This CDR3 comprises 16 residues. CDR3 in amino acids: CASTRDRVEGTGELFF. CDR3 sequence (DNA): TGTGCCAGTACCCGGGACAGGGTTGAGGGCACCGGGGAGCTGTTTTTT. The complete variable domain, with remaining parts taken from reference TRBV19 and TRBJ2-2, reads DGGITQSPKYLFRKEGQNVTLSCEQNLNHDAMYWYRQDPGQGLRLIYYSQIVNDFQKGDIAEGYSVSREKKESFPLTVTSAQKNPTAFYLCASTRDRVEGTGELFFGEGSRLTVL.

The chain employs TRBV27 and TRBJ2-3; no clear D gene. The CDR3 is made up of 12 amino acids. Trimming removed 10 bases from V and 1 base from J, with 9 bases in between. Germline CDR1 is MNHEY and CDR2 is SMNVEV (reference sequence). CDR3: CATSPGTDTQYF. The DNA of the CDR3 is TGTGCCACCTCTCCTGGCACAGATACGCAGTATTTT.

This chain joins TRBV18 and TRBJ1-2, with TRBD1 matching over 10 bases. The length of the CDR3 is 13 residues. The ends lost 4 bases at V and 5 bases at J; junction bases unmatched: 1. CDR1 is KGHSH, CDR2 LQKENI, per germline. This CDR3 reads CASSRDRGYGYTF. The CDR3 nucleotides read TGTGCCAGCTCACGGGACAGGGGTTATGGCTACACCTTC.

The J gene is TRBJ2-7, the V gene TRBV20-1; the match to TRBD2 covers 8 bases. This CDR3 is built from 13 residues. Per germline, CDR1 DFQATT and CDR2 SNEGSKA (reference sequence). Germline trimming cut 3 bases from V and 2 bases from J; bases unmatched to any gene: 3. The CDR3 DNA is TGCAGTGCTAGTCGGGAGGGCCCCTACGAGCAGTACTTC. This codes for CSASREGPYEQYF.

The chain employs TRBV7-9 and TRBJ1-1; 8 bases are shared with TRBD1. The CDR3 runs 15 residues. Per the germline V gene, CDR1 is SEHNR and CDR2 is FQNEAQ (reference sequence). V lost 4 bases, J lost 1 base, and 5 bases stayed unmatched. CDR3 sequence: CASSSAGTGNTEAFF. In DNA, the CDR3 is TGTGCCAGCAGCTCGGCCGGGACAGGGAACACTGAAGCTTTCTTT.

Only one count was recorded for this clone. The rearrangement joins TRBV9 to TRBJ2-1; D gene ambiguous. Germline V gene lookup returns CDR1 SGDLS and CDR2 YYNGEE. The CDR3 extends over 10 amino acids. V was pared by 3 bases and J by 9 bases, with 4 bases between. The CDR3, as DNA: TGTGCCAGCAGCGGAGGTGAGCAGTTCTTC. Protein: CASSGGEQFF.

This clone was picked up one time. The chain is built from TRBV7-9 and TRBJ2-3; TRBD1 aligns across 9 bases. This CDR3 spans 16 amino acids. Per the germline V gene, CDR1 is SEHNR and CDR2 is FQNEAQ (reference sequence). V lost 7 bases, J lost 2 bases, and 10 bases stayed unmatched. CDR3 protein: CASNPGGTGYTDTQYF. The DNA for the CDR3 is TGTGCCAGCAACCCTGGGGGGACAGGGTACACAGATACGCAGTATTTT.

V is TRBV6-5 and J is TRBJ1-2, with TRBD1 matching over 7 bases. The CDR3 runs 16 residues. Losses at the gene ends were 0 bases for V and 4 bases for J; bases not matched to a gene: 8. CDR1 is MNHEY and CDR2 is SVGAGI in the germline V gene. Written as DNA, the CDR3 is TGTGCCAGCAGTTACTCCCGACAGGGTGGAGTCTATGGCTACACCTTC. Its protein product is CASSYSRQGGVYGYTF.

The J gene is TRBJ2-2, the V gene TRBV10-2; D possibly corresponds to TRBD1 (5 bases). The V gene's germline CDR1 is WSHSY and CDR2 SAAADI. The CDR3 runs to 14 residues. Trimming took 8 bases from V and 4 from J, leaving 14 bases between them. The CDR3 DNA reads as TGCGCCAGCCAAACAGGATCTCGCACCGGGGAGCTGTTTTTT. Protein product: CASQTGSRTGELFF.

V is TRBV24-1 and J is TRBJ2-2; no clear D gene. The CDR3 loop spans 14 amino acids. Germline CDR1 and CDR2: KGHDR and SFDVKD. The V end was cut by 11 bases, the J end by 3 bases, with 15 bases between. The chain's CDR3 is CASRPRLDTGELFF. The CDR3 DNA follows: TGTGCCAGCAGGCCACGGTTGGACACCGGGGAGCTGTTTTTT.

V gene TRBV10-2 combines with J gene TRBJ2-1; 7 positions match TRBD2. Germline trimming cut 8 bases from V and 1 base from J; bases unmatched to any gene: 17. This CDR3 has 18 amino acids. Per germline, CDR1 WSHSY and CDR2 SAAADI. The chain's CDR3 is CASWTWSGITLSYNEQFF. The CDR3 nucleotides read TGCGCCAGCTGGACGTGGAGCGGGATTACCCTTTCCTACAATGAGCAGTTCTTC.

The V gene is TRBV30, the J gene TRBJ1-5; D unclear. The CDR3 is 17 residues long. Germline loops: CDR1 GTSNPN, CDR2 SVGIG (reference sequence). V lost 3 bases, J lost 6 bases, and 24 bases lay in between. The CDR3 DNA follows: TGTGCCTGGAGCCCTGGACTGGCGGCTGGCGTTGCTCAGCCCCAGCATTTT. This sequence encodes CAWSPGLAAGVAQPQHF.